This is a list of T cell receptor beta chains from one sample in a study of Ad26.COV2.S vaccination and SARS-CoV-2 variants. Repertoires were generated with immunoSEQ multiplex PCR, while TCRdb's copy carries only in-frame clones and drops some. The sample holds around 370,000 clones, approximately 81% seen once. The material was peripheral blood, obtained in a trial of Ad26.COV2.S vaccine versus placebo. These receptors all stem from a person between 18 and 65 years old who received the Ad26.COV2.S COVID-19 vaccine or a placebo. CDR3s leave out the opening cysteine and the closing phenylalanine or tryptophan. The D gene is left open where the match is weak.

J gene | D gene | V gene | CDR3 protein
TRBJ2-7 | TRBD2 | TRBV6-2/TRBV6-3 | ASSPRLAGGYEQY
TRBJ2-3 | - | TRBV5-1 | ASSLGLADTDTQY
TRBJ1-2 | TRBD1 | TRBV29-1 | SVSRDSYGYT
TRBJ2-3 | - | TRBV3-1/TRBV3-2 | ASSQDNRYTQY
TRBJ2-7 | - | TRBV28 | ASSPSGYEQY
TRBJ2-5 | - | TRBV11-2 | ASSQNRETQY
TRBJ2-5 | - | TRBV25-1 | ASSASTGRETQY
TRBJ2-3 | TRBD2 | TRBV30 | AWTRGSISTDTQY
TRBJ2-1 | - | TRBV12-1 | ASSFRDRGWRFREQF
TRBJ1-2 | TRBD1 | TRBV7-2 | ASTPSGQGANYGYT
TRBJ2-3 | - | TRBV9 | ASSVREGAADTQY
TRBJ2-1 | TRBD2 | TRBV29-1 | SAAGLVGGEQF
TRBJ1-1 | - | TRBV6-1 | ASSEASGMGTDTEAF
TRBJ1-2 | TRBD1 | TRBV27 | ASSNRGTNYGYT
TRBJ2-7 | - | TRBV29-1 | SVKGGTNSYEQY
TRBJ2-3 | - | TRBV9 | ASSVFDGGTDTQY
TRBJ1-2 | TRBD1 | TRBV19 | ASRTPGQGNYGYT
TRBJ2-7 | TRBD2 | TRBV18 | ASSPPGGLARGVEQY
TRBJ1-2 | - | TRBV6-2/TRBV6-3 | ASSYASGRNGYT
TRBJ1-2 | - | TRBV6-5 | ASSYSMFGDYGYT
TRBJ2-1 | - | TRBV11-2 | ASSFPGGVGNEQF
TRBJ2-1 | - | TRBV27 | ASSHPSLLPRKF
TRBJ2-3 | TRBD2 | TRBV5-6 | ASSMGLGVDTQY
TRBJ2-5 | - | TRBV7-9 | ASSPPGGWGETQY
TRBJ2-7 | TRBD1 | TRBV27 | ASSQTGQGRAYEQY
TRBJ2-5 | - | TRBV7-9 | ASSLLTVPMY
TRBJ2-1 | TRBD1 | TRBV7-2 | ASSPGTGGFEQF
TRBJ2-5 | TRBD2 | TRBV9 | ASSVDSSGGAETQY
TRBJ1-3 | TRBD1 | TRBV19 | ASTARGRGNTIY
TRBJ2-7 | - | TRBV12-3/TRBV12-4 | ASSSTNTYEQY
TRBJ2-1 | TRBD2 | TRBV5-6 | ASSFGLAGEYNEQF
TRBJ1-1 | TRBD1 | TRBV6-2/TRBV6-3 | ASSYRGGETEAF
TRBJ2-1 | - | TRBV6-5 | ASFARAGGHEQF
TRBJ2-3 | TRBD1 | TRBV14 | ASSHYRGRSTDTQY
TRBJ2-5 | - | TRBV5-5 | ASSFVLQGQETQY
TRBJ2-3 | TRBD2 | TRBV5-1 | ASSLSSGTTYSLAHLSTDTQY
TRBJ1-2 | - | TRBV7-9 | ASSLGAGGDYGYT
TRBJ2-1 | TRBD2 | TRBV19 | ASSPGTSGNEQF
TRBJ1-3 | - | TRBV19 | ASSILGGILSGNTIY
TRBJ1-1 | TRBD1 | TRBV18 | ASSPTTGDTEAF
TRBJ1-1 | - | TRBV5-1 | ASSLGTGFTEAF
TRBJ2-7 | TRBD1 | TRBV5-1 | ASSYQGQGYEQY